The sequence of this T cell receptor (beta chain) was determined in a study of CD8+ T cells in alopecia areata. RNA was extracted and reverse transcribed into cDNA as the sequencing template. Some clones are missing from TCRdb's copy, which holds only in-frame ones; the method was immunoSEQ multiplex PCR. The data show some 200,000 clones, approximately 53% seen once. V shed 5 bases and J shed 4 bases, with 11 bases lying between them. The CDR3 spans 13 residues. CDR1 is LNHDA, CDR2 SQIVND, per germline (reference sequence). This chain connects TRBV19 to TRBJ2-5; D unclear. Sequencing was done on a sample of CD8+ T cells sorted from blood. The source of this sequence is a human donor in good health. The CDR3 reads CASSLLWSETQYF. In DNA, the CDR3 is TGTGCCAGTAGTCTACTTTGGTCAGAGACCCAGTACTTC.